Presented here are 9 T cell receptor beta chains from one specimen sequenced in a study of shared clonotypes between healthy human individuals. Method: immunoSEQ multiplex PCR; TCRdb's copy keeps in-frame clones and lacks some. The sample has about 1.4 million clones, 95% to 97% seen once. The specimen was naive CD4+ T cells sorted from blood. Subset specified: CD45RA+ positively selected. The receptors here all came from a man aged 30 to 39 in good health.

The chain uses TRBV14 and TRBJ2-5, with D maybe TRBD2 (5 bases). Germline CDR1 reads SGHDN; CDR2 reads FVKESK. The CDR3 runs 13 residues. V was pared by 4 bases and J by 1 base, with 7 bases between. The DNA of the CDR3 is TGTGCCAGCAGCCGAGGGCTCCAAGAGACCCAGTACTTC. Amino acid sequence: CASSRGLQETQYF.

The chain carries TRBV7-2 and TRBJ2-7, with 8 bases identical to TRBD1. The germline V gene encodes CDR1 SGHTA and CDR2 FQGNSA. The CDR3 covers 15 residues. V shed 0 bases, J shed 3 bases, and the junction held 4 bases outside the gene matches. Here the CDR3 reads CASSLAPGGNYEQYF. In DNA, the CDR3 is TGTGCCAGCAGCTTAGCTCCAGGGGGCAACTACGAGCAGTACTTC.

CDR3 region: CASSSWTGQATEAFF. The CDR3 nucleotides are TGTGCCAGCAGTTCTTGGACAGGGCAAGCCACTGAAGCTTTCTTT. This chain links TRBV27 with TRBJ1-1; 8 bases line up with TRBD1. The germline gives CDR1 MNHEY, CDR2 SMNVEV (reference sequence). The V gene end was trimmed by 4 bases and the J gene end by 4 bases; junction bases not matched to a gene: 8. The CDR3 runs to 15 residues.

J is TRBJ2-3 and V is TRBV15; D possibly matches TRBD1 or TRBD2 (5 bases each). Germline-derived CDR1 and CDR2 are LNHNV and YYDKDF (reference sequence). The CDR3 runs 17 residues. V lost 0 bases to trimming and J lost 0 bases, with 13 bases between them. The CDR3 region has the DNA TGTGCCACCAGCAGAGATAGGGGCGGGCCCAGCACAGATACGCAGTATTTT. This gives the protein CATSRDRGGPSTDTQYF.

The V and J genes are TRBV7-8 and TRBJ1-4; D perhaps matches TRBD1 (6 bases). The CDR3 covers 12 residues. Germline values: CDR1 SGHVS, CDR2 FQNEAQ. The V and J ends lost 5 bases and 8 bases respectively, with 9 bases between them. CDR3 region: CASSQGWEKLFF. The CDR3, as DNA: TGTGCCAGCAGCCAGGGGTGGGAAAAACTGTTTTTT.

The chain carries TRBV19 and TRBJ1-2; possibly TRBD1 for D (6 bases). Germline V gene data show CDR1 as LNHDA and CDR2 as SQIVND (reference sequence). The CDR3 runs 15 residues. Trimming took 6 bases from V and 1 from J, leaving 15 bases between them. CDR3 loop: CASSPNRAFNYGYTF. CDR3 nucleotides: TGTGCCAGTAGCCCTAACAGGGCTTTTAACTATGGCTACACCTTC.

The chain couples TRBV6-5 to TRBJ1-1; no definite D call. The CDR3 extends over 16 amino acids. CDR1 is MNHEY, CDR2 SVGAGI, per germline. V dropped 2 bases and J dropped 1 base, with 14 bases sitting between them. The CDR3 sequence is CASSYRADTANTEAFF. Here the CDR3 DNA reads TGTGCCAGCAGTTACCGCGCCGATACAGCGAACACTGAAGCTTTCTTT.

This clone has a single count. V usage is TRBV30 and J usage is TRBJ1-5; 7 nucleotides match TRBD1. This CDR3 has 15 residues. With V trimmed by 0 bases and J by 6 bases, 8 bases remained unmatched. Per germline, CDR1 GTSNPN and CDR2 SVGIG (reference sequence). As DNA, the CDR3 is TGTGCCTGGAGTGTACCCCGGACAGGATCTCAGCCCCAGCATTTT. Encoded protein: CAWSVPRTGSQPQHF.

This chain links TRBV5-1 with TRBJ2-3, with 7 bases aligning to TRBD2. CDR3 length: 16 amino acids. V was pared by 4 bases and J by 4 bases, with 12 bases of the junction left unmatched. Germline V gene data show CDR1 as SGHRS and CDR2 as YFSETQ. CDR3 bases: TGCGCCAGCAGCGCCACCTTGATTAGCGGGTCAGATACGCAGTATTTT. Amino acid sequence: CASSATLISGSDTQYF. Full variable domain (remainder filled in from reference TRBV5-1 and TRBJ2-3): KAGVTQTPRYLIKTRGQQVTLSCSPISGHRSVSWYQQTPGQGLQFLFEYFSETQRNKGNFPGRFSGRQFSNSRSEMNVSTLELGDSALYLCASSATLISGSDTQYFGPGTRLTVL.